This is a list of T cell receptor beta chains from one sample in a study of response to subunit inactivated influenza vaccine. TCRdb ran MiXCR on the RT-PCR reads and lists one entry per CDR3 protein. The profile shows about half a million distinct CDR3 sequences, around 8% of them singletons. This material consisted of PBMCs from blood, taken less than 25 months after vaccination. The source is a man aged 45 to 75 who received an inactivated influenza vaccine. Both conserved end residues are part of each CDR3. The order of the fields is J gene, clone size, V gene, D gene, CDR3 protein, CDR3 DNA. D genes are given only for firm matches. Part of the rows lack a size; the others show once, few, many or a class for expanded clones.

TRBJ2-7,few,TRBV19,TRBD1,CASSSRRTGGDEQYF,TGTGCCAGTAGTAGTCGAAGGACAGGGGGCGACGAGCAGTACTTC
TRBJ1-5,many,TRBV15,-,CATSRDGQDNQPQHF,TGTGCCACCAGCAGAGATGGCCAGGACAATCAGCCCCAGCATTTT
TRBJ2-1,many,TRBV29-1,TRBD2,CSVEDRGGESYNEQFF,TGCAGCGTTGAAGATCGGGGGGGGGAATCCTACAATGAGCAGTTCTTC
TRBJ2-2,few,TRBV6-1,-,CASSNLVGAHGELFF,TGTGCCAGCAGCAACCTTGTAGGGGCCCACGGGGAGCTGTTTTTT
TRBJ2-1,many,TRBV28,TRBD2,CASSHPQTNEREDGNEQFF,TGTGCCAGCAGTCATCCCCAAACCAATGAGCGGGAGGATGGGAATGAGCAGTTCTTC
TRBJ2-3,few,TRBV6-1,-,CASSPDRPATDTQYF,TGTGCCAGCAGTCCTGACAGGCCCGCCACAGATACGCAGTATTTT
TRBJ2-1,few,TRBV7-2,-,CASSAGGPRYNEQFF,TGTGCCAGCAGCGCCGGGGGGCCTAGATACAATGAGCAGTTCTTC
TRBJ2-2,-,TRBV2,-,CASSEFSIPAGELFF,TGTGCCAGCAGTGAATTCAGTATCCCCGCCGGTGAGCTGTTTTTT
TRBJ2-7,few,TRBV20-1,-,CSARAFTGFYEQYF,TGCAGTGCTAGAGCCTTCACAGGTTTCTACGAGCAGTACTTC
TRBJ2-1,many,TRBV28,TRBD2,CASSGVSGGTYNEQFF,TGTGCCAGCAGTGGAGTAAGCGGGGGGACGTACAATGAGCAGTTCTTC
TRBJ2-1,-,TRBV21-1,-,CASSVHGNEQFF,TGTGCCAGCAGCGTACACGGGAATGAGCAGTTCTTC
TRBJ2-1,many,TRBV5-1,-,CASSPRRGDEQFF,TGCGCCAGCAGCCCCAGGCGGGGCGATGAGCAGTTCTTC
TRBJ2-6,many,TRBV7-2,-,CASSFGGGANVLTF,TGTGCCAGCAGCTTTGGGGGAGGGGCCAACGTCCTGACTTTC
TRBJ2-1,-,TRBV18,-,CASSPGMSSYNEQFF,TGTGCCAGCTCACCTGGGATGAGCTCCTACAATGAGCAGTTCTTC
TRBJ2-1,few,TRBV5-1,-,CASSLDYTSSYNEQFF,TGCGCCAGCAGCTTGGACTATACAAGCTCCTACAATGAGCAGTTCTTC
TRBJ2-5,-,TRBV19,TRBD1,CASSILDRVSETQYF,TGTGCCAGTAGTATCCTGGACAGGGTCAGCGAGACCCAGTACTTC
TRBJ1-5,-,TRBV7-9,TRBD1,CASSFSQGIGNQPQHF,TGTGCCAGCAGCTTTTCACAGGGGATTGGCAATCAGCCCCAGCATTTT
TRBJ1-1,few,TRBV5-1,-,CASRGTERTEAFF,TGCGCCAGCAGGGGAACGGAACGGACTGAAGCTTTCTTT
TRBJ2-1,many,TRBV4-1,-,CASSPSLLARRKAYNEQFF,TGCGCCAGCAGCCCCTCCCTATTGGCCCGGCGGAAGGCGTACAATGAGCAGTTCTTC
TRBJ2-3,few,TRBV5-1,TRBD2,CASSKRTSGSTDTQYF,TGCGCCAGCAGCAAAAGGACTAGCGGGAGCACAGATACGCAGTATTTT
TRBJ2-5,many,TRBV2,-,CASSGSFIGKTGETQYF,TGTGCCAGCAGTGGGTCCTTCATTGGAAAGACTGGAGAGACCCAGTACTTC
TRBJ1-6,-,TRBV9,TRBD1,CASSFQGAVGSPLHF,TGTGCCAGCAGCTTCCAGGGGGCAGTAGGTTCACCCCTCCACTTT
TRBJ2-3,many,TRBV29-1,-,CSVFAGASDTQYF,TGCAGCGTTTTTGCTGGGGCGTCAGATACGCAGTATTTT
TRBJ1-4,many,TRBV11-2,TRBD1,CASSLYATGGGLGEKLFF,TGTGCCAGCAGCTTATATGCGACAGGGGGCGGTCTGGGTGAAAAACTGTTTTTT
TRBJ2-2,few,TRBV30,-,CAWSVVPGELFF,TGTGCCTGGAGTGTAGTCCCCGGGGAGCTGTTTTTT
TRBJ2-1,many,TRBV12-3/TRBV12-4,-,CASTRQPYNEQFF,TGTGCCAGCACCCGGCAGCCCTACAATGAGCAGTTCTTC
TRBJ1-4,few,TRBV30,-,CAWSVLGEKLFF,TGTGCCTGGAGTGTACTGGGGGAAAAACTGTTTTTT
TRBJ2-3,-,TRBV20-1,TRBD2,CSARGGLDLAGGNTDTQYF,TGCAGTGCTAGGGGGGGTCTTGACTTAGCGGGAGGGAACACAGATACGCAGTATTTT
TRBJ1-4,-,TRBV27,-,CASSFWGSGEKLFF,TGTGCCAGCAGTTTTTGGGGCTCCGGAGAAAAACTGTTTTTT
TRBJ2-1,few,TRBV4-2,-,CASSQGLERDEQFF,TGTGCCAGCAGCCAAGGCTTGGAGAGGGATGAGCAGTTCTTC
TRBJ1-4,-,TRBV11-2,-,CASSPSFGQRQNEKLFF,TGTGCCAGCAGCCCCTCGTTCGGGCAGCGGCAGAATGAAAAACTGTTTTTT
TRBJ2-5,few,TRBV7-6,-,CASSWAAEAEMETQYF,TGTGCCAGCAGCTGGGCAGCAGAGGCAGAAATGGAGACCCAGTACTTC
TRBJ2-7,few,TRBV20-1,-,CSARDKVKGLLYEQYF,TGCAGTGCTAGAGATAAAGTTAAGGGACTGCTGTACGAGCAGTACTTC
TRBJ2-1,few,TRBV11-2,-,CASSLSRNNEQFF,TGTGCCAGCAGCTTGAGTAGGAACAATGAGCAGTTCTTC
TRBJ1-1,many,TRBV2,-,CASSAGKVRTEAFF,TGTGCCAGCAGTGCAGGGAAAGTCAGGACTGAAGCTTTCTTT
TRBJ2-3,few,TRBV7-2,TRBD1,CASSFQGARRADTQYF,TGTGCCAGCAGCTTCCAGGGGGCGAGGAGGGCAGATACGCAGTATTTT
TRBJ1-4,many,TRBV12-3/TRBV12-4,TRBD1,CASSSHDRGKLFF,TGTGCCAGCAGTTCCCATGACAGGGGAAAACTGTTTTTT
TRBJ1-1,-,TRBV18,-,CASSPLESTEAFF,TGTGCCAGCTCACCACTGGAGTCAACTGAAGCTTTCTTT
TRBJ2-2,many,TRBV20-1,TRBD2,CSARVGGAFGELFF,TGCAGTGCTAGAGTCGGGGGGGCCTTCGGGGAGCTGTTTTTT
TRBJ2-3,many,TRBV7-8,-,CASTSWGREDTQYF,TGTGCCAGCACCTCCTGGGGGCGCGAAGATACGCAGTATTTT
TRBJ2-1,many,TRBV4-2,-,CASSQGIWSTRTNNEQFF,TGTGCCAGCAGCCAAGGAATTTGGTCGACTAGGACAAACAATGAGCAGTTCTTC
TRBJ2-1,-,TRBV12-3/TRBV12-4,TRBD2,CASNLEEAGGRYNEQFF,TGTGCCAGCAATTTAGAAGAGGCGGGAGGGAGGTACAATGAGCAGTTCTTC
TRBJ2-1,-,TRBV7-9,-,CASSTGHLYNEQFF,TGTGCCAGCAGCACGGGCCACCTCTACAATGAGCAGTTCTTC
TRBJ1-5,few,TRBV20-1,TRBD1,CSARTLRGGQPQHF,TGCAGTGCTAGAACCCTCAGGGGGGGTCAGCCCCAGCATTTT
TRBJ1-6,few,TRBV10-3,-,CAIARDTQNNSPLHF,TGTGCCATTGCCAGGGACACCCAGAATAATTCACCCCTCCACTTT
TRBJ2-5,many,TRBV20-1,-,CSARDPYIQGGIGPRQETQYF,TGCAGTGCTAGAGATCCCTATATACAGGGGGGGATAGGCCCCCGGCAAGAGACCCAGTACTTC
TRBJ2-7,few,TRBV6-2/TRBV6-3,-,CASSYVGGAYEQYF,TGTGCCAGCAGTTACGTCGGGGGAGCCTACGAGCAGTACTTC